The clone carrying this T cell receptor beta chain was seen more than once but under ten times. Its antigen is not known. Healthy donors had no documented immune events, such as infections, while sampled. Germline loops: CDR1 MNHNY, CDR2 SVGAGI (reference sequence). The CDR3 spans 13 residues. The V and J ends lost 5 bases and 2 bases respectively, with 10 bases between them. This sample stems from a study of identifying expanded T cells in peripheral blood. Study results and caveats: Clone count variance between approximately two-week samples rose with total template count. Differentially abundant clones: roughly 1.3 between replicates, 16.4 at approximately 14 days, 19 to 20 at four.

Profiled with immunoSEQ multiplex PCR; TCRdb holds only in-frame clones, not every one. The data show 60,000 to 65,000 clones, with over 75% seen just once and roughly 19% held by the top ten. V usage is TRBV6-6 and J usage is TRBJ2-7; D might be TRBD1 (6 bases). The sequence derives from a person between 18 and 75 years old in good health. Sequencing was carried out using blood. The CDR3 loop is CASSRGQPYEQYV. The DNA for the CDR3 is TGTGCCAGCAGTCGTGGACAGCCCTACGAGCAGTACGTC.